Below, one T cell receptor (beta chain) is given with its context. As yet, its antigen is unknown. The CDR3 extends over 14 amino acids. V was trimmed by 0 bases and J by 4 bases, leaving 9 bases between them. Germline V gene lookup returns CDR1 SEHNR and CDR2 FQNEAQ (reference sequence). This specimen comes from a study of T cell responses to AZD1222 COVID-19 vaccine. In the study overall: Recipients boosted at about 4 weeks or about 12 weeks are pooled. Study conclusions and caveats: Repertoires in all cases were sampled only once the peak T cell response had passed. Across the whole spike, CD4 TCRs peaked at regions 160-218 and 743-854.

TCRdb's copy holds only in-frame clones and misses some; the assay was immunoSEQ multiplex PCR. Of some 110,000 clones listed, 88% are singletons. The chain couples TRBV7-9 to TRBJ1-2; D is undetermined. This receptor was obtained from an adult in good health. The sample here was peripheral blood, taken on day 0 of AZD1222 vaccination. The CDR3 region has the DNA TGTGCCAGCAGCTTAGCGGGTTGGTCCTATGGCTACACCTTC. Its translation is CASSLAGWSYGYTF.